A single sample is the source of the 20 T cell receptor beta chains below, sequenced in a study of immune evolution from preneoplasia to lung adenocarcinoma. TCRdb's copy holds only in-frame clones and misses some; the assay was immunoSEQ multiplex PCR. This sample carries 13,000 to 15,000 clones, roughly 87% of them seen once, and the ten largest clones take approximately 2.9%. The sample consisted of FFPE lung adenocarcinoma in situ tissue. These receptors originate from a donor aged 70 or over with lung adenocarcinoma.

This clone appeared a single time. The rearrangement joins TRBV4-1 to TRBJ1-6; D unresolved. Trimming cost V 1 base and J 6 bases, with 10 bases left between them. This CDR3 is built from 15 residues. Germline CDR1 and CDR2: MGHRA and YSYEKL. CDR3 loop: CASSQVSGSNSPLHF. DNA of the CDR3: TGCGCCAGCAGCCAAGTTTCGGGGTCTAATTCACCCCTCCACTTT.

A few counts support this clone. The J gene is TRBJ2-3, the V gene TRBV5-4; D unresolved. The V gene lost 0 bases and the J gene lost 7 bases, with 6 bases spanning the gap. Germline V gene lookup returns CDR1 SGHNT and CDR2 YYREEE (reference sequence). This CDR3 is 12 amino acids long. In DNA form, the CDR3 reads TGTGCCAGCAGCTTGGGGGGAAATACGCAGTATTTT. This gives the protein CASSLGGNTQYF.

This rearrangement joins TRBV28 to TRBJ2-5; either TRBD1 or TRBD2 may fit D (6 bases each). The CDR3 length is 14 residues. Germline CDR1 is MDHEN and CDR2 is SYDVKM. Trimming stripped 6 bases from V and 5 bases from J, with 16 bases between. CDR3 bases: TGTGCCAGCAGCGCCTCTAGGGGGAGGGAGACCCAGTACTTC. As protein: CASSASRGRETQYF.

The chain has TRBV6-1 and TRBJ2-3; 8 bases fit TRBD1. J lost 13 bases, V lost 1 base, and 16 bases had no gene match. Germline CDR1 is MNHNS and CDR2 is SASEGT. The CDR3 consists of 16 residues. The CDR3 bases are TGTGCCAGCAGTGAAGATTGGACAGGGCCGTCGTTAGTCGAGTATTTT. Translated: CASSEDWTGPSLVEYF.

The gene calls are TRBV5-1 and TRBJ2-7; a weak D match, TRBD1 (6 bases). Trimming removed 5 bases from V and 5 bases from J, with 20 bases in between. This CDR3 contains 15 residues. Germline V gives CDR1 SGHRS, CDR2 YFSETQ. CDR3 nucleotides: TGCGCCAGCAGGCGTTTGGCAGGGGTAAACGACGAGCAGTACTTC. Translation gives CASRRLAGVNDEQYF. The whole variable domain, filled in from reference TRBV5-1 and TRBJ2-7, reads KAGVTQTPRYLIKTRGQQVTLSCSPISGHRSVSWYQQTPGQGLQFLFEYFSETQRNKGNFPGRFSGRQFSNSRSEMNVSTLELGDSALYLCASRRLAGVNDEQYFGPGTRLTVT.

The V gene is TRBV10-3, the J gene TRBJ2-5; 7 bases fit TRBD1. This CDR3 region has 16 residues. Germline CDR1 reads ENHRY; CDR2 reads SYGVKD. Trimming at V came to 0 bases and at J to 5 bases, leaving 9 bases not matched to a gene. In DNA form, the CDR3 reads TGTGCCATCAGTGAGTCGACTGAGGGGGCGGCGGAGACCCAGTACTTC. This codes for CAISESTEGAAETQYF.

This chain connects TRBV28 to TRBJ2-5, with 15 positions matching TRBD2. V lost 10 bases to trimming and J lost 5 bases; unmatched junction nucleotides: 5. The CDR3 loop spans 14 amino acids. The V gene's germline CDR1 is MDHEN and CDR2 SYDVKM. The CDR3 DNA reads as TGTGCCACCGGACTAGCGGGAGGGGGGGAGACCCAGTACTTC. Translated, it gives CATGLAGGGETQYF.

CDR3: CASSVRDDYEKLFF. The CDR3 DNA reads TGTGCCAGCAGCGTCCGGGACGATTATGAAAAACTGTTTTTT. V usage is TRBV9 and J usage is TRBJ1-4; a possible D gene is TRBD1 (5 bases). The V gene lost 2 bases and the J gene lost 6 bases, with 11 bases spanning the gap. This CDR3 contains 14 residues. CDR1 SGDLS and CDR2 YYNGEE come from the germline V gene. The full variable domain, in which reference TRBV9 and TRBJ1-4 provide the parts outside the CDR3, is DSGVTQTPKHLITATGQRVTLRCSPRSGDLSVYWYQQSLDQGLQFLIQYYNGEERAKGNILERFSAQQFPDLHSELNLSSLELGDSALYFCASSVRDDYEKLFFGSGTQLSVL.

This rearrangement joins TRBV27 to TRBJ2-1; TRBD2 aligns across 7 bases. Trimming removed 4 bases from V and 5 bases from J; junction bases left unmatched: 17. Germline V lookup: CDR1 MNHEY, CDR2 SMNVEV (reference sequence). CDR3 length equals 18 residues. In DNA form, the CDR3 reads TGTGCCAGCAGTTCAATTTTGATATTAGCGGGTACCAACAATGAGCAGTTCTTC. Translation gives CASSSILILAGTNNEQFF.

CDR3: CASSLMSGGPYEQYF. In DNA, the CDR3 is TGTGCCAGCAGTTTAATGTCGGGAGGACCCTACGAGCAGTACTTC. V is TRBV27 and J is TRBJ2-7; 7 bases fit TRBD2. Germline V gene lookup returns CDR1 MNHEY and CDR2 SMNVEV (reference sequence). V lost 2 bases and J lost 2; bases outside the gene matches: 6. CDR3 length: 15 residues.

The V and J genes are TRBV19 and TRBJ2-1; 9 nucleotides match TRBD2. The CDR3 is made up of 15 amino acids. Trimming cost V 9 bases and J 0 bases; bases outside gene matches: 6. Per the germline V gene, CDR1 is LNHDA and CDR2 is SQIVND (reference sequence). CDR3 in DNA: TGTGCCAGCGGACTAGCGAAAAGCTCCTACAATGAGCAGTTCTTC. It is translated as CASGLAKSSYNEQFF.

CDR3 DNA sequence: TGTGCCAGCAGCCTTGGGTCCTACGAGCAGTACTTC. It translates to CASSLGSYEQYF. V usage is TRBV6-6 and J usage is TRBJ2-7, with no clear D. CDR3 length equals 12 residues. The germline gives CDR1 MNHNY, CDR2 SVGAGI (reference sequence). V was cut by 6 bases and J by 1 base, with 7 bases left in between.

V usage is TRBV18 and J usage is TRBJ2-7, with D possibly being TRBD1 (5 bases). Germline assignment: CDR1 KGHSH and CDR2 LQKENI. Trimming pared 2 bases from V and 3 bases from J, leaving 14 bases between. The CDR3 is 15 amino acids. This CDR3 reads CASSPSRERFYEQYF. In DNA form, the CDR3 reads TGTGCCAGCTCACCAAGCAGGGAAAGGTTCTACGAGCAGTACTTC.

This chain uses TRBV7-9 with TRBJ2-3, with D perhaps assigned TRBD1 or TRBD2 (5 bases each). Germline V lookup: CDR1 SEHNR, CDR2 FQNEAQ (reference sequence). V was trimmed by 8 bases and J by 6 bases, leaving 24 bases between them. The CDR3 is 16 residues long. For the CDR3, the DNA is TGTGCCAGCCGACCCCCGGGACGCACCCCGGGCGATACGCAGTATTTT. Translated: CASRPPGRTPGDTQYF. Based on the CDR3 plus reference TRBV7-9 and TRBJ2-3, the full variable domain is DTGVSQNPRHKITKRGQNVTFRCDPISEHNRLYWYRQTLGQGPEFLTYFQNEAQLEKSRLLSDRFSAERPKGSFSTLEIQRTEQGDSAMYLCASRPPGRTPGDTQYFGPGTRLTVL.

The rearrangement joins TRBV6-9 to TRBJ1-4; 7 positions agree with TRBD1. Trimming at V came to 7 bases and at J to 5 bases, leaving 4 bases not matched to a gene. The germline gives CDR1 MNHGY, CDR2 SVAAGI. There are 13 residues in the CDR3. This CDR3 reads CASKDRKNEKLFF. The DNA for the CDR3 is TGTGCCAGCAAGGACAGGAAGAATGAAAAACTGTTTTTT.

The rearrangement uses TRBV5-6 and TRBJ1-2; D not certain. Trimming removed 1 base at V and 3 bases at J, with 10 bases between. This CDR3 has 14 residues. Germline V gene lookup returns CDR1 SGHDT and CDR2 YYEEEE. The CDR3 region has the DNA TGTGCCAGCAGCTTGTACCAGCGTGACTATGGCTACACCTTC. Protein: CASSLYQRDYGYTF.

This sequence joins TRBV28 and TRBJ2-6, with a tentative D call TRBD2 (6 bases). Germline V gives CDR1 MDHEN, CDR2 SYDVKM. CDR3 length: 16 residues. Trimming removed 10 bases at V and 0 bases at J, with 16 bases between. The CDR3, as DNA: TGTGCCACCCGAGGAGGGGCGTACTCTGGGGCCAACGTCCTGACTTTC. Translating it yields CATRGGAYSGANVLTF.

This chain uses TRBV28 with TRBJ2-4; a possible D gene is TRBD2 (6 bases). There are 15 residues in the CDR3. From germline, CDR1 is MDHEN and CDR2 SYDVKM. The V gene lost 2 bases and the J gene lost 6 bases, with 14 bases spanning the gap. For the CDR3, the DNA is TGTGCCAGCAGTTTACGACGGGGGATGGGAAACATTCAGTACTTC. It yields the protein CASSLRRGMGNIQYF.

The V and J genes are TRBV9 and TRBJ2-2; no clear D. CDR3 length: 12 amino acids. V was clipped by 4 bases and J by 3 bases, with 4 bases between them. Germline V gives CDR1 SGDLS, CDR2 YYNGEE. CDR3 region: CASSHYTGELFF. In DNA, the CDR3 is TGTGCCAGCAGCCACTACACCGGGGAGCTGTTTTTT.

This clone was observed a handful of times. The chain combines TRBV10-3 with TRBJ2-2, with D tentatively TRBD2 (6 bases). This CDR3 region has 14 residues. Germline V gene sequence: CDR1 ENHRY, CDR2 SYGVKD. V was clipped by 7 bases and J by 5 bases, with 14 bases between them. The CDR3 DNA follows: TGTGCCATCAAGGGGCAGGGAGGAACCGGGGAGCTGTTTTTT. Residues: CAIKGQGGTGELFF.